Presented here are 18 T cell receptor beta chains from one specimen sequenced in a study of response to subunit inactivated influenza vaccine. TCRdb fed the RT-PCR reads into MiXCR, producing one record per CDR3 protein. The sample carries 250,000 to 350,000 distinct CDR3 sequences, 22% recorded once. This specimen was PBMCs from blood, taken about 19 months after vaccination. The receptors stem from a man in his fifties or sixties who received an inactivated influenza vaccine.

This sequence joins TRBV4-3 and TRBJ2-2; D possibly corresponds to TRBD2 (7 bases). Between the trimmed V and J ends, which lost 5 bases and 3 bases, there was a span of 22 bases. The CDR3 is 18 amino acids. Germline V lookup: CDR1 LGHNA, CDR2 YSLEER. The DNA for the CDR3 is TGCGCCAGCAGCTACAGGGCCCTGGGGGCGGGAGACACCGGGGAGCTGTTTTTT. As protein: CASSYRALGAGDTGELFF.

This clonotype was found a few times. V usage is TRBV4-1 and J usage is TRBJ1-4; D not resolved. Trimming shortened V by 0 bases and J by 7 bases, and 12 bases separated the two germline ends. CDR3 size: 15 residues. Germline CDR1 and CDR2: MGHRA and YSYEKL. CDR3: CASSQEPTRTEKLFF. CDR3 nucleotide sequence: TGCGCCAGCAGCCAAGAGCCCACGAGGACTGAAAAACTGTTTTTT.

The DNA of the CDR3 is TGTGCCAGCAGTACACCTGACAGGGGAGGTCAGCCCCAGCATTTT. Translating gives CASSTPDRGGQPQHF. The chain uses TRBV12-3 or TRBV12-4 and TRBJ1-5; 8 bases line up with TRBD1. Losses at the gene ends were 5 bases for V and 6 bases for J; bases not matched to a gene: 9. The CDR3 runs to 15 residues.

A few counts support this clonotype. The CDR3 coding sequence is TGTGCCAGCAGCTTAGTTCCAGGGGACTACGAGCAGTACTTC. Protein sequence: CASSLVPGDYEQYF. This chain joins TRBV7-2 and TRBJ2-7, with D possibly matching TRBD1 (6 bases). CDR3 length: 14 residues. In germline, CDR1 is SGHTA, CDR2 FQGNSA. V lost 1 base to trimming and J lost 3 bases, with 10 bases between them. The whole variable domain, filled in from reference TRBV7-2 and TRBJ2-7, reads GAGVSQSPSNKVTEKGKDVELRCDPISGHTALYWYRQSLGQGLEFLIYFQGNSAPDKSGLPSDRFSAERTGGSVSTLTIQRTQQEDSAVYLCASSLVPGDYEQYFGPGTRLTVT.

The rearrangement joins TRBV7-2 to TRBJ2-2, with D tentatively TRBD1 (6 bases). Trimming stripped 4 bases from V and 5 bases from J, with 14 bases between. Germline CDR1 reads SGHTA; CDR2 reads FQGNSA. This CDR3 comprises 15 residues. In nucleotides, the CDR3 is TGTGCCAGCAGCTCCCAACAGGGACGGACCGGGGAGCTGTTTTTT. Residues: CASSSQQGRTGELFF.

This chain joins TRBV30 and TRBJ1-5; D not resolved. Trimming removed 0 bases from V and 1 base from J, with 4 bases in between. Germline loops: CDR1 GTSNPN, CDR2 SVGIG (reference sequence). The CDR3 totals 13 residues. In DNA form, the CDR3 reads TGTGCCTGGAGTGTACAGAGCAATCAGCCCCAGCATTTT. The encoded protein is CAWSVQSNQPQHF.

The chain employs TRBV12-3 or TRBV12-4 and TRBJ2-7, with no clear D. CDR3 length: 14 amino acids. With 1 base removed from V and 4 bases from J, the gap between germline ends came to 11 bases. The chain's CDR3 is CASSLGRSLYEQYF. The CDR3 DNA follows: TGTGCCAGCAGTTTAGGAAGGTCCCTGTACGAGCAGTACTTC.

This clonotype was recorded many times. V and J are TRBV5-1 and TRBJ1-1, with D possibly TRBD1 on 6 matching bases. V lost 0 bases to trimming and J lost 4 bases, with 13 bases between them. The length of the CDR3 is 15 residues. From germline, CDR1 is SGHRS and CDR2 YFSETQ. In DNA form, the CDR3 reads TGCGCCAGCAGCTTGGAACAGGGTGGTTCCACTGAAGCTTTCTTT. This gives the protein CASSLEQGGSTEAFF.

The V call is TRBV12-3 or TRBV12-4, the J call TRBJ2-5, with 10 bases identical to TRBD2. The CDR3 runs to 16 residues. Germline trimming cut 5 bases from V and 4 bases from J; bases unmatched to any gene: 10. The chain's CDR3 is CASSPRLAGFVETQYF. Written as DNA, the CDR3 is TGTGCCAGCAGTCCTCGACTAGCGGGTTTTGTAGAGACCCAGTACTTC.

The V and J genes are TRBV6-2 or TRBV6-3 and TRBJ2-1; 10 bases agree with TRBD2. In germline, CDR1 is MNHEY, CDR2 SVGEGT. After removal of 0 bases from V and 0 bases from J, the junction contained 11 bases not matched to a gene. The CDR3 consists of 20 residues. The CDR3 loop is CASSYSMSLAGASSYNEQFF. CDR3 sequence (DNA): TGTGCCAGCAGTTACTCGATGAGTCTAGCGGGAGCCAGCTCCTACAATGAGCAGTTCTTC.

This chain connects TRBV6-1 to TRBJ2-7; D might be TRBD1 (6 bases). Trimming stripped 6 bases from V and 5 bases from J, with 14 bases between. This CDR3 spans 13 amino acids. In germline, CDR1 is MNHNS, CDR2 SASEGT. The CDR3 loop is CASRTQGINEQYF. CDR3 nucleotides: TGTGCCAGCAGGACACAGGGTATCAACGAGCAGTACTTC.

This chain links TRBV9 with TRBJ2-2; D ambiguous. V gave up 4 bases and J gave up 6 bases, with 10 bases separating them. This CDR3 is built from 13 residues. CDR1 is SGDLS and CDR2 is YYNGEE in the germline V gene. The CDR3 sequence: CASSLRQAGELFF. CDR3 nucleotide sequence: TGTGCCAGCAGCCTTCGGCAGGCCGGGGAGCTGTTTTTT.

This clonotype was recorded many times. The chain couples TRBV10-3 to TRBJ2-1, with 10 bases aligning to TRBD1. V shed 10 bases, J shed 3 bases, and the junction held 6 bases outside the gene matches. Germline V gene sequence: CDR1 ENHRY, CDR2 SYGVKD. There are 14 residues in the CDR3. Here the CDR3 reads CATRDRGFYNEQFF. The CDR3 DNA is TGTGCCACCCGGGACAGGGGATTCTACAATGAGCAGTTCTTC.

The rearrangement uses TRBV7-9 and TRBJ1-1; TRBD1 matches at 7 bases. The V segment lost 3 bases and the J segment 7 bases; nucleotides outside the gene matches: 2. From germline, CDR1 is SEHNR and CDR2 FQNEAQ (reference sequence). CDR3 length: 12 residues. In DNA form, the CDR3 reads TGTGCCAGCAGCTTCTGGACAGGTGAAGCTTTCTTT. This translates into CASSFWTGEAFF.

The J gene is TRBJ2-4, the V gene TRBV10-3; the match to TRBD2 covers 11 bases. The CDR3 totals 14 residues. V lost 3 bases and J lost 6; bases outside the gene matches: 1. Looked up from germline, CDR1 is ENHRY and CDR2 is SYGVKD. The CDR3 sequence is CAISDSGGGNIQYF. The CDR3 nucleotides are TGTGCCATCAGTGATAGCGGGGGGGGAAACATTCAGTACTTC.

The V call is TRBV6-5, the J call TRBJ1-2; D is uncertain. The germline V gene has CDR1 MNHEY and CDR2 SVGAGI. This CDR3 is built from 14 residues. Between the trimmed V and J ends, which lost 2 bases and 2 bases, there was a span of 9 bases. This chain's CDR3 is CASSYQAANYGYTF. CDR3 DNA: TGTGCCAGCAGTTACCAGGCAGCGAACTATGGCTACACCTTC.

This clonotype was seen a few times. The V call is TRBV20-1, the J call TRBJ1-1; the D gene is possibly TRBD1 (6 bases). Per the germline V gene, CDR1 is DFQATT and CDR2 is SNEGSKA (reference sequence). The CDR3 is 15 residues long. Trimming left V 1 base short and J 4 bases short, with 16 bases between. The CDR3, as DNA: TGCAGTGCTAGAGTCGATACAGGGTGGGGCACTGAAGCTTTCTTT. This translates into CSARVDTGWGTEAFF.

The genes are TRBV4-2 and TRBJ2-5, with D perhaps assigned TRBD1 or TRBD2 (5 bases each). V gave up 1 base and J gave up 5 bases, with 14 bases separating them. Germline lookup yields CDR1 LGHNA and CDR2 YNFKEQ. The CDR3 length is 15 residues. The DNA for the CDR3 is TGTGCCAGCAGCCAAGTGTCCGGGACCCGGGAGACCCAGTACTTC. It is translated as CASSQVSGTRETQYF.